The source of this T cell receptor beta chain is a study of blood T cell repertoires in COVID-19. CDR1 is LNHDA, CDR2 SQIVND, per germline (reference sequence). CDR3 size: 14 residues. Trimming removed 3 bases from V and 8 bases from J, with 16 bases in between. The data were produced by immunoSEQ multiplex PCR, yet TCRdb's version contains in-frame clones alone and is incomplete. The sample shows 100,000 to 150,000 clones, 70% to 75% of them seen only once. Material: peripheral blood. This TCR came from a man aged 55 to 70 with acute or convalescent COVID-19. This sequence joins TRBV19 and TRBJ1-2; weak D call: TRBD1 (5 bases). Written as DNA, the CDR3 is TGTGCCAGTAGTATCGGCGGGACTATGTGGGGCTACACCTTC. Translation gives CASSIGGTMWGYTF.